The 20 T cell receptor beta chains listed next were all sequenced from one sample in a study of blood T cell repertoires in COVID-19 (dated by TCRdb to 2018 to 2020). Libraries were made using the immunoSEQ multiplex PCR assay. In its TCRdb copy, this immuneACCESS table keeps in-frame sequences only and misses some clones. Where compared with another copy, unresolved V genes explain less than half of these, and the others have no known cause. The sample contains 250,000 to 350,000 clones, about 90% of them found a single time. 2.2% of the sample is taken by the ten largest. Sequenced: peripheral blood. The receptors stem from a woman aged 45-65 years who had recovered from COVID-19.

The chain combines TRBV5-1 with TRBJ1-1; D unclear. V shed 4 bases and J shed 0 bases, with 10 bases lying between them. From germline, CDR1 is SGHRS and CDR2 YFSETQ. The CDR3 covers 14 residues. CDR3 nucleotide sequence: TGCGCCAGCAGCCTGGGCAGTTTGAACACTGAAGCTTTCTTT. Translating it yields CASSLGSLNTEAFF.

This chain connects TRBV30 to TRBJ1-1; 10 bases are shared with TRBD1. This CDR3 comprises 15 residues. The J segment lost 5 bases and the V segment lost 0 bases, leaving 6 bases of the junction unmatched. CDR1 GTSNPN and CDR2 SVGIG come from the germline V gene (reference sequence). CDR3 sequence reads: CAWSVPDRGRTEAFF. Here the CDR3 DNA reads TGTGCCTGGAGTGTTCCGGACAGGGGGAGGACTGAAGCTTTCTTT. Variable domain in full (rest from reference TRBV30 and TRBJ1-1): SQTIHQWPATLVQPVGSPLSLECTVEGTSNPNLYWYRQAAGRGLQLLFYSVGIGQISSEVPQNLSASRPQDRQFILSSKKLLLSDSGFYLCAWSVPDRGRTEAFFGQGTRLTVV.

The V gene is TRBV5-6, the J gene TRBJ2-3; D unresolved. CDR3 length equals 15 residues. V shed 2 bases and J shed 0 bases, with 10 bases lying between them. The germline V gene has CDR1 SGHDT and CDR2 YYEEEE. This chain's CDR3 is CASSFEISSTDTQYF. The CDR3 DNA is TGTGCCAGCAGCTTCGAGATTTCTAGCACAGATACGCAGTATTTT. Full variable domain (missing parts from reference TRBV5-6 and TRBJ2-3): DAGVTQSPTHLIKTRGQQVTLRCSPKSGHDTVSWYQQALGQGPQFIFQYYEEEERQRGNFPDRFSGHQFPNYSSELNVNALLLGDSALYLCASSFEISSTDTQYFGPGTRLTVL.

The genes are TRBV30 and TRBJ2-1, with TRBD1 identical over 7 bases. The junction had 6 bases not matched to a gene; V was cut back by 1 base and J by 6 bases. The CDR3 loop spans 14 amino acids. Germline CDR1 GTSNPN, CDR2 SVGIG (reference sequence). This CDR3 reads CAWSEGARTNEQFF. For the CDR3, the DNA is TGTGCCTGGAGTGAGGGGGCGCGGACCAATGAGCAGTTCTTC.

V and J are TRBV9 and TRBJ2-2, with 8 bases identical to TRBD1. V lost 4 bases, J lost 4 bases, and 6 bases stayed unmatched. Germline values: CDR1 SGDLS, CDR2 YYNGEE. The CDR3 runs to 15 residues. Here the CDR3 reads CASSYGQGFTGELFF. Here the CDR3 DNA reads TGTGCCAGCAGCTACGGACAGGGATTCACCGGGGAGCTGTTTTTT.

The rearrangement links TRBV9 to TRBJ2-7; 8 nucleotides line up with TRBD1. The trim removed 3 bases at V and 3 bases at J, leaving 11 bases unmatched. This CDR3 has 16 residues. Germline CDR1 SGDLS, CDR2 YYNGEE. The CDR3 DNA reads TGTGCCAGCAGCGCGTCAGACAGGGGCGTCCACTACGAGCAGTACTTC. Translating it yields CASSASDRGVHYEQYF.

The chain carries TRBV28 and TRBJ2-7, with no clear D. The germline V and J ends were trimmed by 6 bases and 6 bases, with 18 bases remaining between them. Germline V gene data show CDR1 as MDHEN and CDR2 as SYDVKM. The CDR3 has 14 amino acids. The CDR3 DNA reads as TGTGCCAGCAGACAAATATCCCCCAATCCCGAGCAGTACTTC. Protein sequence: CASRQISPNPEQYF.

The chain couples TRBV9 to TRBJ1-6; D is unresolved. This CDR3 has 16 residues. Trimming stripped 2 bases from V and 6 bases from J, with 15 bases between. Germline CDR1 SGDLS, CDR2 YYNGEE. The CDR3: CASSVQTGASNSPLHF. CDR3 nucleotides: TGTGCCAGCAGCGTCCAGACTGGTGCGAGTAATTCACCCCTCCACTTT.

This chain uses TRBV13 with TRBJ1-2; 7 bases map to TRBD1. Germline loops: CDR1 PRHDT, CDR2 FYEKMQ (reference sequence). CDR3 length: 13 amino acids. The V gene end was trimmed by 4 bases and the J gene end by 3 bases; junction bases not matched to a gene: 2. CDR3 in DNA: TGTGCCAGCAGCTCCACAGGGGACTATGGCTACACCTTC. It specifies CASSSTGDYGYTF. The whole variable domain, filled in from reference TRBV13 and TRBJ1-2, reads AAGVIQSPRHLIKEKRETATLKCYPIPRHDTVYWYQQGPGQDPQFLISFYEKMQSDKGSIPDRFSAQQFSDYHSELNMSSLELGDSALYFCASSSTGDYGYTFGSGTRLTVV.

V is TRBV20-1 and J is TRBJ2-1, with TRBD2 identical over 13 bases. Germline loops: CDR1 DFQATT, CDR2 SNEGSKA (reference sequence). This CDR3 is 14 amino acids long. With 6 bases clipped from V and 6 bases from J, the junction kept 5 bases outside the gene matches. CDR3 bases: TGCAGTGCAAGTAGGACTAGCGGGGGCAATGAGCAGTTCTTC. As protein: CSASRTSGGNEQFF.

The rearrangement links TRBV5-1 to TRBJ1-6; maybe TRBD1 (5 bases). Germline assignment: CDR1 SGHRS and CDR2 YFSETQ. This CDR3 contains 16 residues. V was pared by 0 bases and J by 7 bases, with 14 bases between. The chain's CDR3 is CASSLVRQGENSPLHF. The CDR3 DNA reads as TGCGCCAGCAGCTTGGTTAGGCAGGGTGAAAATTCACCCCTCCACTTT.

The CDR3 region has the DNA TGTGCCAGCTCACCACAGACAGGGGGCTTGGGAAACATTCAGTACTTC. Encoded protein: CASSPQTGGLGNIQYF. The chain employs TRBV18 and TRBJ2-4; 10 bases fit TRBD1. The CDR3 runs to 16 residues. V shed 1 base, J shed 6 bases, and the junction held 6 bases outside the gene matches. Looked up from germline, CDR1 is KGHSH and CDR2 is LQKENI.

V is TRBV12-3 or TRBV12-4 and J is TRBJ2-1; D ambiguous. The CDR3 is made up of 13 amino acids. The ends were cut back, 6 bases at V and 7 bases at J, with 13 bases in the middle. In DNA, the CDR3 is TGTGCCAGCAGCAACAAACCGACAAATGAGCAGTTCTTC. Translated, it gives CASSNKPTNEQFF.

Written as DNA, the CDR3 is TGCAGTGCTAGTGGGGACAGGGGAAACCTCCTATGGTCTGGCTACACCTTC. It translates to CSASGDRGNLLWSGYTF. The rearrangement links TRBV20-1 to TRBJ1-2, with 10 bases aligning to TRBD1. The CDR3 runs to 17 residues. The junction had 17 bases not matched to a gene; V was cut back by 3 bases and J by 7 bases. Germline CDR1 reads DFQATT; CDR2 reads SNEGSKA (reference sequence).

V gene TRBV5-4 combines with J gene TRBJ2-7; the D gene is possibly TRBD2 (6 bases). The V end was cut by 0 bases, the J end by 7 bases, with 11 bases between. The CDR3 has 13 residues. The V gene's germline CDR1 is SGHNT and CDR2 YYREEE (reference sequence). Written as DNA, the CDR3 is TGTGCCAGCAGCTTGGATGGGCGGGGAGAGCAGTACTTC. Translation: CASSLDGRGEQYF.

The rearrangement uses TRBV6-2 or TRBV6-3 and TRBJ2-7; D is perhaps TRBD1 (6 bases). Trimming took off 6 bases at V and 7 bases at J, with 16 bases between the two ends. Per the germline V gene, CDR1 is MNHEY and CDR2 is SVGEGT. The CDR3 extends over 13 amino acids. The CDR3 bases are TGTGCCAGCAGCCGAACAGGGTCGGGGGAGCAGTACTTC. This encodes CASSRTGSGEQYF.

The chain recombines TRBV27 with TRBJ2-7, with 12 bases matching TRBD1. In germline, CDR1 is MNHEY, CDR2 SMNVEV (reference sequence). CDR3 size: 17 residues. Unmatched junction bases numbered 11, after V lost 5 bases and J lost 3 bases. The CDR3 DNA reads as TGTGCCAGCAGTGCCGGGCCCGGGACAGGGGGCCGCTACGAGCAGTACTTC. It translates to CASSAGPGTGGRYEQYF.

On this clone itself: Germline and junction disagree at one end, which may indicate a read error. This same CDR3 is encoded by further DNA sequences in the sample. The chain carries TRBV5-1 and TRBJ2-2; 8 bases are shared with TRBD2. This CDR3 has 15 residues. Germline loops: CDR1 SGHRS, CDR2 YFSETQ. The CDR3 protein is CASSLAGGNTGELFF. The CDR3 DNA reads TGCGCCAGCAGTTTGGCGGGGGGCAACACCGGGGAGCTGTTTTTT.

V and J are TRBV6-5 and TRBJ2-7; TRBD2 agrees at 9 bases. The J segment lost 9 bases and the V segment lost 4 bases, leaving 7 bases of the junction unmatched. In germline, CDR1 is MNHEY, CDR2 SVGAGI. There are 13 residues in the CDR3. The CDR3 loop is CASSLQRGVGQYF. The CDR3 DNA reads TGTGCCAGCAGTTTACAGCGGGGGGTTGGGCAGTACTTC.

The CDR3 loop is CASSQWTGAGANVLTF. CDR3 DNA: TGTGCCAGCAGCCAGTGGACAGGGGCTGGGGCCAACGTCCTGACTTTC. V usage is TRBV3-1 (or the pseudogene TRBV3-2) and J usage is TRBJ2-6; 9 positions agree with TRBD1. V lost 3 bases and J lost 2; bases outside the gene matches: 2. This CDR3 contains 16 residues. Germline V CDR1 and CDR2: LGHDT, YNNKEL (reference sequence).